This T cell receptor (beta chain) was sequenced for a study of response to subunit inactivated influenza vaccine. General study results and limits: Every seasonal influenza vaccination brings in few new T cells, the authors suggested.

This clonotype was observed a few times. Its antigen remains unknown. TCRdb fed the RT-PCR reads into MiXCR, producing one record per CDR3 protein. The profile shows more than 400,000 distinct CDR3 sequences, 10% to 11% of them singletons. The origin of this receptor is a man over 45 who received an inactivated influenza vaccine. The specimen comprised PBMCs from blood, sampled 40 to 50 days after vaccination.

CDR3 nucleotide sequence: TGTGCCAGCAGTCCGACCGGGACAGCAGCTAACTATGGCTACACCTTC. This encodes CASSPTGTAANYGYTF. This chain uses TRBV12-3 or TRBV12-4 with TRBJ1-2; TRBD1 aligns across 7 bases. This CDR3 is 16 amino acids long. With V trimmed by 5 bases and J by 0 bases, 9 bases remained unmatched.